This T cell receptor (beta chain) was captured by sequencing in a study of shared clonotypes between healthy human individuals. Cells designated naive CD8 were CD45RO-negative and were positively selected for CCR7, with terminally differentiated effector memory CD45RA+ cells excluded. Germline V lookup: CDR1 SGHNT, CDR2 YENEEA. This CDR3 has 16 residues. Every subset's genomic DNA went evenly onto several immunoSEQ plates. A roughly 200 ng quantity of DNA, tens of thousands of T cell genomes, went into the sorted-subset replicate PCRs. In the authors' methods: Because ImmunoSEQ provided only junction sequences with no quality scores, the filtering differed. Using immunoSEQ multiplex PCR, the repertoire was profiled, and TCRdb retains in-frame clones only, with some absent. That table is the source of V, J and clone size, and D and trimming were worked out from the DNA. This sample yields about 2.1 million clones, of which approximately 92% are seen a single time; roughly 1.7% belongs to the top ten.

Study outcomes and limitations: Generation probabilities were higher for clonotypes shared across all four sorted-subset donors than for unshared ones.

Remarks on this clone: Its antigen is undetermined.

Sequenced material: naive CD8+ T cells from PBMCs. The chain carries TRBV11-3 and TRBJ2-5; 9 nucleotides align to TRBD1. The tail of the sequence fits TRBJ2-7 better, so the J call may be wrong. The sequence was collected from a young man in good health. Some clones in this sample may be carry-over from other donors' samples. CDR3 DNA sequence: TGTGCCAGCAGCTTAGGAGAGGGACAGGGAAATAGCGAGCAGTACTTC. Protein sequence: CASSLGEGQGNSEQYF.